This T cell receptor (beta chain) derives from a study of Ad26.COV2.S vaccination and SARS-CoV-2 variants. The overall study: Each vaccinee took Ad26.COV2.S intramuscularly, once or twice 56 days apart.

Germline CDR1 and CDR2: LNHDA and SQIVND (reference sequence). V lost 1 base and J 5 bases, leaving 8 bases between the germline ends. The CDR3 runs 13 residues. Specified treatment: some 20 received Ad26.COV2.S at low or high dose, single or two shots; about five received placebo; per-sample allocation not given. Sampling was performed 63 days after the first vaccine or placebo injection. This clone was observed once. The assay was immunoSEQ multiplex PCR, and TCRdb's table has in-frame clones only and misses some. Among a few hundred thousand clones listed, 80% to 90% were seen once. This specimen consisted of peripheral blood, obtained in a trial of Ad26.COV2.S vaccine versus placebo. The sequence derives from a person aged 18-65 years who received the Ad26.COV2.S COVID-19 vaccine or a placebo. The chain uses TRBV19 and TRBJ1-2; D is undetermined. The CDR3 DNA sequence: TGTGCCAGTAGTATAGGGCAGGAATATGGCTACACCTTC. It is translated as CASSIGQEYGYTF. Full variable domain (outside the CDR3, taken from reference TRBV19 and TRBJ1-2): DGGITQSPKYLFRKEGQNVTLSCEQNLNHDAMYWYRQDPGQGLRLIYYSQIVNDFQKGDIAEGYSVSREKKESFPLTVTSAQKNPTAFYLCASSIGQEYGYTFGSGTRLTVV.